This TCR beta chain was observed in a study of shared clonotypes between healthy human individuals (dated by TCRdb to the early 2020s). About the full investigation: The cohort included three men and a couple of women between 18 and 49 years of age. Per donor, three plates each were used for CD4 naive and CD4 memory, two for CD8 naive, and one for CD8 memory. To estimate repertoire size and how much clonotypes are shared between individuals, the study performed deep sequencing of blood TCR repertoires from roughly five healthy adults. To increase sequencing depth and limit assay-specific biases, different laboratories used diverse techniques to prepare libraries and sequence TCR repertoires. Between about 0.94 and 8.9 billion PBMCs per donor were obtained by leukapheresis.

TCR CDR3 regions were amplified from genomic DNA by multiplex PCR using the deep immunoSEQ assay. For each cell subset, the extracted genomic DNA was distributed evenly across all wells of several immunoSEQ 96-well plates, and each plate served as one replicate. For sorted subsets, about 200 ng genomic DNA, equal to some 28,000 T cell genomes, was loaded into each replicate PCR. Purified libraries were measured with a Qubit 3.0 fluorometer, size-checked on a Bioanalyzer 2100, and measured again with the KAPA Library Quantification kit. Each immunoSEQ 96-well plate was sequenced on its own single-read 150-cycle Illumina NextSeq 550 flow cell. Regarding the original processing steps: Because the immunoSEQ output included only junctional sequences and no quality scores, the filtering could not be the same as the filtering used for full-length reads. To assign V/J genes and CDR3, sequences were annotated using PyIR, a Python wrapper for IgBLAST v1.9, with IMGT germline references. Any read was removed if the V/J assignment was weak (E-value above 1e-6), the CDR3 was missing, or the read contained stop codons, out-of-frame junctions, or ambiguous translated residues. V3J clonotypes were defined by identical inferred V gene, J gene, and CDR3 amino acid sequence. To compute the percentage overlap between repertoires, the number of shared unique clonotypes was divided by the size of the smaller repertoire. Repertoire richness was assessed with RTK rarefaction, the Chao1 estimator, and Recon v2.1 estimates of unobserved clonotypes. For all TCRbeta clonotypes obtained by the gDNA method from four donors, generation probabilities were computed with OLGA. The source is immuneACCESS, and TCRdb retained only in-frame sequences with V and J called. Part of the clones is not carried over; for the studies checked, unresolved V genes explain less than half of this, and the remainder is unexplained. V, J and clone size are those of that table, while D and trimming were read from the DNA. The sample table lists hundreds of thousands of clones, around 95% of them with a count of one. Together, the top ten hold about 0.11% of the sample.

Note on this clone: Its antigen specificity is not known. No quality values exist for individual bases; no much larger clone is one base distant.

CD8 naive samples were CD45RO-negative cells positively selected for CCR7, giving a CD45RA+CCR7+ population that excluded TemRA cells. The donors were healthy, HIV-negative adults who had no recently reported acute infections or vaccinations. All donors were Caucasian adults living in Nashville, Tennessee, USA. After blood collection by leukapheresis, PBMCs were isolated using Ficoll-Histopaque density gradient centrifugation and then cryopreserved in the vapor phase of liquid nitrogen. Purity and quantity of every magnetically sorted T cell population were checked by analytical flow cytometry. Genomic DNA was isolated from each sorted fraction and quantified by UV absorbance on a Nanodrop 2000c. Results the study describes overall, beyond this receptor: The genetic and exposure-history diversity represented was limited by the small number of donors. Pairwise subsampling led to the expectation that sequencing depth would affect the degree of clonotype sharing among donors. When several donors were compared, the shared fraction of clonotypes was roughly 5% for naive CD4, less than 4% for naive CD8, more than 2% for memory CD4, and roughly 0.43% for memory CD8. Naive subsets generally had larger estimated clonotype richness than memory subsets did. Sampling was limited to blood, and TCR repertoires in tissue likely differ from TCR repertoires in blood. Incomplete sequencing was indicated by rarefaction of sorted-subset datasets, despite the large sequencing depth. Higher generation probabilities were observed for clonotypes shared by all four sorted-subset donors than for non-shared clonotypes.

The CDR3, cysteine through phenylalanine, is 15 amino acids long. This entry keeps only the CDR3 DNA: 45 bases, framed from base 1. CDR1 and CDR2 are drawn from the germline V gene (reference sequence): MNHEY, SMNVEV. V is pruned by 5 bases and J by 6 bases, leaving 5 bases of the junction without a gene match. The TCR comes from a woman aged 25 to 39 in good health. The sample was naive CD8+ T cells sorted from blood. What the cell subset or site label conveys for this sample: CD45RA+CCR7+. The rearrangement joined TRBV27 to TRBJ2-3; 13 bases in the junction line up with TRBD2. Read as DNA, the sequence is TGTGCCAGCAGTCCCGGGACTAGCGGGGCGGATACGCAGTATTTT. This encodes CASSPGTSGADTQYF.